The 25 T cell receptor beta chains below were found in one sample sequenced in a study of blood T cell repertoires in COVID-19. Using immunoSEQ multiplex PCR, the repertoire was profiled, and TCRdb retains in-frame clones only, with some absent. The sample lists roughly 140,000 clones, about 80% occurring once. The sample was peripheral blood. The receptors come from a human donor in a cohort sampled during active COVID-19.

A single count supports this clone. The chain has TRBV20-1 and TRBJ2-7; D unclear. The V end lost 3 bases, the J end lost 0 bases, and 9 bases lay between the germline ends. The CDR3 runs to 13 residues. Looked up from germline, CDR1 is DFQATT and CDR2 is SNEGSKA (reference sequence). The CDR3 protein is CSASPPRSYEQYF. The DNA of the CDR3 is TGCAGTGCTAGTCCACCGCGCTCCTACGAGCAGTACTTC.

J is TRBJ2-7 and V is TRBV7-8; D might be TRBD1 (7 bases). Germline V gene lookup returns CDR1 SGHVS and CDR2 FQNEAQ. With 0 bases removed from V and 3 bases from J, the gap between germline ends came to 12 bases. The CDR3 has 15 amino acids. The CDR3: CASSLAAGQHYEQYF. The CDR3 coding sequence is TGTGCCAGCAGCTTAGCGGCGGGACAGCACTACGAGCAGTACTTC.

The chain joins TRBV14 to TRBJ1-4; TRBD1 aligns across 8 bases. CDR1 is SGHDN, CDR2 FVKESK, per germline. The CDR3 has 16 residues. The V and J ends lost 1 base and 7 bases, in that order; junction bases with no gene match: 8. CDR3 in amino acids: CASSQATGGVFEKLFF. As DNA, the CDR3 is TGTGCCAGCAGCCAAGCCACAGGGGGTGTTTTTGAAAAACTGTTTTTT.

V and J are TRBV4-1 and TRBJ2-3; D not resolved. The germline V gene encodes CDR1 MGHRA and CDR2 YSYEKL. V was trimmed by 3 bases and J by 2 bases, leaving 9 bases between them. CDR3 length equals 14 residues. The CDR3 loop reads CASSHEENTDTQYF. The DNA for the CDR3 is TGCGCCAGCAGCCACGAGGAAAACACAGATACGCAGTATTTT.

This sequence joins TRBV4-1 and TRBJ1-2; tentatively, D is TRBD1 (5 bases). The length of the CDR3 is 15 residues. Germline CDR1 and CDR2: MGHRA and YSYEKL. Trimming took off 4 bases at V and 4 bases at J, with 16 bases between the two ends. Here the CDR3 DNA reads TGCGCCAGCAGCCCCCGGGAGGGGCCCATCTATGGCTACACCTTC. This gives the protein CASSPREGPIYGYTF.

The V and J genes are TRBV30 and TRBJ1-6, with 10 bases aligning to TRBD1. CDR1 and CDR2 (germline): GTSNPN, SVGIG (reference sequence). The V and J ends lost 3 bases and 8 bases, in that order; junction bases with no gene match: 10. The CDR3 contains 16 residues. The CDR3 nucleotides are TGTGCCTGGAGGGGGGCACCCGGGACAGGGGATTCACCCCTCCACTTT. Its translation is CAWRGAPGTGDSPLHF.

V and J are TRBV5-1 and TRBJ2-7, with D possibly matching TRBD1 (6 bases). This CDR3 spans 16 amino acids. V was clipped by 1 base and J by 2 bases, with 16 bases between them. In germline, CDR1 is SGHRS, CDR2 YFSETQ. The CDR3 region is CASSLKINRVPYEQYF. CDR3 nucleotides: TGCGCCAGCAGCTTGAAAATTAACAGGGTCCCCTACGAGCAGTACTTC.

In this sample, this clone turned up many times. Its ends do not fully match the called genes, so a read error is possible. The chain carries TRBV7-6 and TRBJ2-1; 13 bases fit TRBD2. CDR3 size: 18 residues. Germline CDR1 reads SGHVS; CDR2 reads FNYEAQ. The CDR3 bases are TGTGCCAGCAGCATAGCCAGGCGACTAGCGGGGGGTTACAATGAGCAGTTCTTC. It translates to CASSIARRLAGGYNEQFF.

This clone was seen just once. The J gene is TRBJ1-1, the V gene TRBV11-2, with TRBD1 identical over 8 bases. Trimming removed 5 bases from V and 4 bases from J; junction bases left unmatched: 12. The CDR3 is 16 amino acids. Germline CDR1 and CDR2: SGHAT and FQNNGV. The CDR3 nucleotides read TGTGCCAGCAGCCCCCGACAGGGGTTGGTTGGCACTGAAGCTTTCTTT. Protein product: CASSPRQGLVGTEAFF.

The chain uses TRBV5-1 and TRBJ2-7; 8 bases align to TRBD2. CDR1 SGHRS and CDR2 YFSETQ come from the germline V gene. This CDR3 is built from 16 residues. V lost 4 bases, J lost 0 bases, and 9 bases stayed unmatched. Written as DNA, the CDR3 is TGCGCCAGCAGCCACTCTACTAGCGGAAGCTCCTACGAGCAGTACTTC. This sequence encodes CASSHSTSGSSYEQYF.

Comments on this clone: Distinct nucleotide sequences in the sample also encode this CDR3. The rearrangement links TRBV5-1 to TRBJ2-5; 11 bases map to TRBD1. CDR3 length: 16 residues. The V segment lost 5 bases and the J segment 0 bases; nucleotides outside the gene matches: 6. Germline lookup yields CDR1 SGHRS and CDR2 YFSETQ. As DNA, the CDR3 is TGCGCCAGCAGTTCCGGGACAGGGGGGTACCAAGAGACCCAGTACTTC. Residues: CASSSGTGGYQETQYF.

The chain is built from TRBV6-5 and TRBJ1-1; 8 bases are shared with TRBD1. There are 14 residues in the CDR3. CDR1 and CDR2 (germline): MNHEY, SVGAGI. Trimming removed 7 bases from V and 5 bases from J; junction bases left unmatched: 9. DNA of the CDR3: TGTGCCAGCATTCAGGACAGGGTTGTGACTGAAGCTTTCTTT. This codes for CASIQDRVVTEAFF.

This clone was seen once. The chain carries TRBV7-3 and TRBJ1-3, with 7 bases that match TRBD1. Germline lookup yields CDR1 SGHTA and CDR2 FQGTGA. This CDR3 comprises 19 residues. V lost 6 bases and J lost 0; bases outside the gene matches: 17. This chain's CDR3 is CASSPPRPTGNSSGNTIYF. In DNA form, the CDR3 reads TGTGCCAGCAGTCCCCCTCGTCCGACAGGGAACAGCTCTGGAAACACCATATATTTT. The full variable domain, its missing parts supplied by reference TRBV7-3 and TRBJ1-3, is GAGVSQTPSNKVTEKGKYVELRCDPISGHTALYWYRQSLGQGPEFLIYFQGTGAADDSGLPNDRFFAVRPEGSVSTLKIQRTERGDSAVYLCASSPPRPTGNSSGNTIYFGEGSWLTVV.

This clone has more than one count but fewer than ten. V gene TRBV7-9 combines with J gene TRBJ1-5, with 7 bases that match TRBD1. The CDR3 has 15 amino acids. Germline V gives CDR1 SEHNR, CDR2 FQNEAQ (reference sequence). Trimming at V came to 5 bases and at J to 1 base, leaving 5 bases not matched to a gene. CDR3 region: CASSRQGSSNQPQHF. Written as DNA, the CDR3 is TGTGCCAGCAGCCGACAGGGCTCGAGCAATCAGCCCCAGCATTTT. The full variable domain, completed using reference TRBV7-9 and TRBJ1-5, is DTGVSQNPRHKITKRGQNVTFRCDPISEHNRLYWYRQTLGQGPEFLTYFQNEAQLEKSRLLSDRFSAERPKGSFSTLEIQRTEQGDSAMYLCASSRQGSSNQPQHFGDGTRLSIL.

This chain connects TRBV10-3 to TRBJ2-5; TRBD2 agrees at 10 bases. Germline V gives CDR1 ENHRY, CDR2 SYGVKD. The CDR3 has 13 amino acids. V lost 8 bases to trimming and J lost 2 bases; unmatched junction nucleotides: 2. Here the CDR3 reads CAIRTSGQETQYF. The CDR3 nucleotides are TGTGCCATCCGGACTAGCGGACAAGAGACCCAGTACTTC.

The chain links TRBV6-5 to TRBJ1-6; 10 bases fit TRBD1. The CDR3 runs to 13 residues. The J segment lost 9 bases and the V segment lost 8 bases, leaving 4 bases of the junction unmatched. Germline loops: CDR1 MNHEY, CDR2 SVGAGI. The CDR3 nucleotides are TGTGCCAGCCGGGGACAGGGGTTTTCACCCCTCCACTTT. This encodes CASRGQGFSPLHF.

This clone occurred once. V usage is TRBV27 and J usage is TRBJ2-3; the match to TRBD2 covers 8 bases. J lost 0 bases, V lost 8 bases, and 4 bases had no gene match. The CDR3 length is 14 residues. Germline CDR1 reads MNHEY; CDR2 reads SMNVEV (reference sequence). The CDR3 coding sequence is TGTGCCAGCCTAGCGGGCGAAAGCACAGATACGCAGTATTTT. It translates to CASLAGESTDTQYF.

J is TRBJ2-7 and V is TRBV5-1; the D gene is possibly TRBD2 (6 bases). This CDR3 is built from 15 residues. Trimming removed 0 bases from V and 1 base from J, with 11 bases in between. Germline V gives CDR1 SGHRS, CDR2 YFSETQ. The CDR3 reads CASSLEPGLSYEQYF. The CDR3 DNA sequence: TGCGCCAGCAGCTTGGAACCGGGACTTTCCTACGAGCAGTACTTC.

This clone appeared a few times. The chain recombines TRBV7-9 with TRBJ1-3; unclear D gene. Germline V gene sequence: CDR1 SEHNR, CDR2 FQNEAQ (reference sequence). The CDR3 contains 14 residues. Between the trimmed V and J ends, which lost 0 bases and 2 bases, there was a span of 5 bases. This CDR3 reads CASSLASPGNTIYF. CDR3 bases: TGTGCCAGCAGCTTAGCCAGTCCTGGAAACACCATATATTTT.

The V call is TRBV6-5, the J call TRBJ2-2, with D possibly being TRBD1 (6 bases). The CDR3 has 15 amino acids. CDR1 and CDR2 (germline): MNHEY, SVGAGI. Between the trimmed V and J ends, which lost 7 bases and 4 bases, there was a span of 16 bases. The CDR3, as DNA: TGTGCCAGCACAAGGACAGATAGGACCACCGGGGAGCTGTTTTTT. As protein: CASTRTDRTTGELFF.

The chain joins TRBV25-1 to TRBJ2-2; D call uncertain. Trimming left V 3 bases short and J 4 bases short, with 15 bases between. This CDR3 contains 16 residues. CDR1 is MGHDK, CDR2 SYGVNS, per germline. In DNA form, the CDR3 reads TGTGCCAGCAGTGAGTCAGGCCGCATGGGCACCGGGGAGCTGTTTTTT. Translation gives CASSESGRMGTGELFF.

The chain carries TRBV6-5 and TRBJ1-6; 8 bases match TRBD1. The V gene's germline CDR1 is MNHEY and CDR2 SVGAGI. After removal of 7 bases from V and 8 bases from J, the junction contained 7 bases not matched to a gene. This CDR3 comprises 14 residues. CDR3: CASTRQGRDSPLHF. CDR3 in DNA: TGTGCCAGCACCCGACAGGGGCGCGATTCACCCCTCCACTTT.

J is TRBJ1-1 and V is TRBV10-3; TRBD1 matches 11 bases. The V gene end was trimmed by 6 bases and the J gene end by 6 bases; junction bases not matched to a gene: 9. Germline V gene sequence: CDR1 ENHRY, CDR2 SYGVKD. The CDR3 loop spans 15 amino acids. The CDR3 is CAIREGQGAFAEAFF. Here the CDR3 DNA reads TGTGCCATCAGGGAAGGACAGGGGGCTTTTGCTGAAGCTTTCTTT.

The chain has TRBV7-2 and TRBJ2-2; 8 bases line up with TRBD2. The V segment lost 1 base and the J segment 0 bases; nucleotides outside the gene matches: 7. The germline gives CDR1 SGHTA, CDR2 FQGNSA. This CDR3 is 18 amino acids long. DNA of the CDR3: TGTGCCAGCAGCTTAGTACCGACGGGGGGGGCGAACACCGGGGAGCTGTTTTTT. Encoded protein: CASSLVPTGGANTGELFF.

The rearrangement joins TRBV3-1 (or the pseudogene TRBV3-2) to TRBJ2-2; D possibly corresponds to TRBD2 (6 bases). This CDR3 is 16 amino acids long. Per the germline V gene, CDR1 is LGHDT and CDR2 is YNNKEL (reference sequence). V lost 4 bases and J 4 bases, leaving 16 bases between the germline ends. Here the CDR3 DNA reads TGTGCCAGCAGCCGGGAGGACACCCTGGGCACCGGGGAGCTGTTTTTT. Residues: CASSREDTLGTGELFF.